The T cell receptor beta chain under discussion was sequenced for a study of cytomegalovirus exposure and HLA in healthy donors. Whole-study results and caveats: Excluded: some indistinguishable V segments such as TRBV6-2 and TRBV6-3. Cytomegalovirus-associated status was assigned to some 160 TCR beta chains.

The PCR employed 60 Vbeta primers together with 13 Jbeta primers. The data were produced by immunoSEQ multiplex PCR, yet TCRdb's version contains in-frame clones alone and is incomplete. The data contain 150,000 to 200,000 clones, around 74% of them singletons. Germline CDR1 and CDR2: SGHNT and YENEEA. This CDR3 region has 16 residues. V shed 5 bases and J 4 bases; nucleotides not matched to a gene: 11. The table lists this clone with a count of one. Its target is unknown. The specimen was PBMCs. The rearrangement joins TRBV11-3 to TRBJ2-3; 8 bases map to TRBD2. The clonotype was recovered from a female donor in good health and CMV-seronegative. The CDR3 protein is CASSKSAGARADTQYF. The CDR3 DNA reads as TGTGCCAGCAGCAAGTCAGCGGGAGCGAGGGCAGATACGCAGTATTTT.